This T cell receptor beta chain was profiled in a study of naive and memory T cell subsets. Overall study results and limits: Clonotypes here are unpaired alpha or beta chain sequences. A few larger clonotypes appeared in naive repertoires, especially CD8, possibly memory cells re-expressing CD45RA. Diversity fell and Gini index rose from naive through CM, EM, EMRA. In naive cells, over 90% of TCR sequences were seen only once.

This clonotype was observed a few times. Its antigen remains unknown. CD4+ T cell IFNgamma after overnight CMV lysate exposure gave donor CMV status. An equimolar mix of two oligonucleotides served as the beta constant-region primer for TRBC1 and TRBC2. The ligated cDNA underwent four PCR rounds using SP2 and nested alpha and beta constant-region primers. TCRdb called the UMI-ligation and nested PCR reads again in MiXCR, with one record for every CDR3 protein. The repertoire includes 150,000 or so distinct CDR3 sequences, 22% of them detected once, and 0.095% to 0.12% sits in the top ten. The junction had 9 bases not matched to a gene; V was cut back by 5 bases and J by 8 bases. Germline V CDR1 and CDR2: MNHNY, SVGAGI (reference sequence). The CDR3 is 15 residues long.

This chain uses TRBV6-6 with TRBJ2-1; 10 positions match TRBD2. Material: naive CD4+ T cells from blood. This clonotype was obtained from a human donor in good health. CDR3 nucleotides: TGTGCCAGCAGTGAGCGGGAGGGCGCCCCATATGAGCAGTTCTTC. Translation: CASSEREGAPYEQFF.